Given below is one T cell receptor (beta chain) in context. Its antigen is still unknown. Reanalyzing the 5' RACE reads, TCRdb keeps one entry per CDR3 protein, without DNA. This sample contains 210,000 or so distinct CDR3 sequences. Donors each gave roughly 2.5 ml of blood. The data belong to a study of monozygotic twins with inflammatory bowel disease. General study findings and limits: Among IBD patients, TCRbeta diversity (inverse Simpson) was lower than in healthy co-twins. Resolution of different T cell subtypes was not achieved.

The sample was blood. The origin of this receptor is a human donor with ulcerative colitis or Crohn's disease, or a healthy co-twin of an affected twin (not recorded which).

CDR3: CASSTGQFNEQFF. The rearrangement links TRBV5-1 to TRBJ2-1; the D call of TRBD1 rests on TCRdb alone, since no DNA is present to check it. CDR1 and CDR2 (germline): SGHRS, YFSETQ. There are 13 residues in the CDR3. The full variable domain, its missing parts supplied by reference TRBV5-1 and TRBJ2-1, is KAGVTQTPRYLIKTRGQQVTLSCSPISGHRSVSWYQQTPGQGLQFLFEYFSETQRNKGNFPGRFSGRQFSNSRSEMNVSTLELGDSALYLCASSTGQFNEQFFGPGTRLTVL.